These 9 T cell receptor beta chains were all obtained from the same sample, sequenced in a study of cytomegalovirus exposure and HLA in healthy donors. The PCR made use of 60 Vbeta and 13 Jbeta primers. The table came from immunoSEQ multiplex PCR; TCRdb's copy has only in-frame clones and leaves some out. The data show approximately 140,000 clones, 79% seen once. The sequenced sample was PBMCs. The receptors derive from a man aged 45-60 years in good health and CMV-seropositive.

On this clone: Sequence at one end of the junction differs from germline and may be a read error. CDR3 coding DNA: TGTTCCAGCAGCTTAGCGGTAGCGGGATCGGGAGATACGCAGTATTTT. Encoded protein: CSSSLAVAGSGDTQYF. V and J are TRBV7-9 and TRBJ2-3, with TRBD2 matching over 8 bases. The CDR3 is made up of 16 amino acids. CDR1 and CDR2 from the germline V gene are SEHNR and FQNEAQ (reference sequence).

This clone was seen just once. The genes are TRBV28 and TRBJ2-7; TRBD2 matches at 15 bases. This CDR3 contains 16 residues. CDR1 and CDR2 (germline): MDHEN, SYDVKM. Trimming removed 3 bases from V and 2 bases from J; junction bases left unmatched: 2. DNA of the CDR3: TGTGCCAGCAGTTTGAGGACTAGCGGGAGGGCCTACGAGCAGTACTTC. Its protein is CASSLRTSGRAYEQYF. The whole variable domain, remainder taken from reference TRBV28 and TRBJ2-7, is DVKVTQSSRYLVKRTGEKVFLECVQDMDHENMFWYRQDPGLGLRLIYFSYDVKMKEKGDIPEGYSVSREKKERFSLILESASTNQTSMYLCASSLRTSGRAYEQYFGPGTRLTVT.

The count of this clone is one. The chain couples TRBV27 to TRBJ2-1, with D maybe TRBD1 (5 bases). The CDR3 runs to 14 residues. V lost 1 base, J lost 6 bases, and 10 bases lay in between. CDR1 and CDR2 (germline): MNHEY, SMNVEV (reference sequence). CDR3 sequence (DNA): TGTGCCAGCAGTTTATGGGGCATCGCCAATGAGCAGTTCTTC. Amino acid sequence: CASSLWGIANEQFF.

This chain joins TRBV5-5 and TRBJ2-5; a possible D gene is TRBD1 (6 bases). The end of the DNA aligns better with TRBJ2-7, so the J call may be wrong. The germline gives CDR1 SGHKS, CDR2 YYEKEE (reference sequence). The CDR3 is made up of 12 amino acids. The DNA for the CDR3 is TGTGCCAGCAGCTCGACAGGAGCCGAGCAGTACTTC. Translation: CASSSTGAEQYF.

The chain combines TRBV27 with TRBJ2-3; D is unresolved. Trimming removed 4 bases at V and 3 bases at J, with 14 bases between. This CDR3 spans 15 amino acids. Germline V gene sequence: CDR1 MNHEY, CDR2 SMNVEV (reference sequence). In DNA, the CDR3 is TGTGCCAGCAGTTACTACCTTAGGATGACAGATACGCAGTATTTT. Its protein is CASSYYLRMTDTQYF.

This clone was observed a single time. The chain has TRBV5-1 and TRBJ1-2, with D unresolved. The ends were cut back, 0 bases at V and 2 bases at J, with 5 bases in the middle. Germline assignment: CDR1 SGHRS and CDR2 YFSETQ. This CDR3 contains 13 residues. In DNA, the CDR3 is TGCGCCAGCAGCTTGGGGCCAAACTATGGCTACACCTTC. Amino acids: CASSLGPNYGYTF.

Here the CDR3 DNA reads TGTGCCAGCAGCTTGGTCTCCGGGACACCGAACTATGGCTACACCTTC. Translation gives CASSLVSGTPNYGYTF. The chain combines TRBV5-5 with TRBJ1-2; possibly TRBD1 for D (6 bases). The CDR3 sequence is 16 residues long. The V end was cut by 0 bases, the J end by 2 bases, with 14 bases between. In germline, CDR1 is SGHKS, CDR2 YYEKEE (reference sequence).

The V call is TRBV14, the J call TRBJ1-4, with D possibly matching TRBD1 (5 bases). V lost 4 bases and J lost 2, with 8 bases in between. CDR1 and CDR2 (germline): SGHDN, FVKESK. The CDR3 runs 14 residues. The CDR3 nucleotides are TGTGCCAGCAGCCCCCGACAGACTAATGAAAAACTGTTTTTT. Its protein is CASSPRQTNEKLFF. The full variable domain, completed using reference TRBV14 and TRBJ1-4, is EAGVTQFPSHSVIEKGQTVTLRCDPISGHDNLYWYRRVMGKEIKFLLHFVKESKQDESGMPNNRFLAERTGGTYSTLKVQPAELEDSGVYFCASSPRQTNEKLFFGSGTQLSVL.

This clone occurred once. V usage is TRBV15 and J usage is TRBJ1-2, with 8 bases lining up with TRBD1. Per the germline V gene, CDR1 is LNHNV and CDR2 is YYDKDF (reference sequence). The CDR3 runs to 15 residues. With V trimmed by 3 bases and J by 11 bases, 14 bases remained unmatched. CDR3 sequence (DNA): TGTGCCACCAGCAGGTCTGGGGGACAGGAAGGGGGTTACACCTTC. The encoded protein is CATSRSGGQEGGYTF.